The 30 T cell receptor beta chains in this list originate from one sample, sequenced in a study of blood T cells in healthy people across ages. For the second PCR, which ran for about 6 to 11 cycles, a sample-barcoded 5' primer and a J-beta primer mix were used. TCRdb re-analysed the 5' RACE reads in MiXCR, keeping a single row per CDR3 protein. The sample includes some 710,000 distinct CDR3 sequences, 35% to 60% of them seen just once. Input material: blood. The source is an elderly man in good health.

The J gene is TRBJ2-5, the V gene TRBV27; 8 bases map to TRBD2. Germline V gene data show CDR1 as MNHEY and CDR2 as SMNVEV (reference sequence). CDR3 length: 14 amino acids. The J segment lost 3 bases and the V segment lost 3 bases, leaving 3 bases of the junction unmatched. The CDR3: CASSFSGTKETQYF. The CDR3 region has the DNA TGTGCCAGCAGTTTTAGCGGGACCAAAGAGACCCAGTACTTC.

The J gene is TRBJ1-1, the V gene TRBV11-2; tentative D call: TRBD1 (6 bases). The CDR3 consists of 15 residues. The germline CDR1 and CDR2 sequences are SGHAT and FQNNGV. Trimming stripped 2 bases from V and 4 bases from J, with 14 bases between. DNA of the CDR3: TGTGCCAGCAGCTTATACGGGGGGCAGCTCACTGAAGCTTTCTTT. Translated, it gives CASSLYGGQLTEAFF.

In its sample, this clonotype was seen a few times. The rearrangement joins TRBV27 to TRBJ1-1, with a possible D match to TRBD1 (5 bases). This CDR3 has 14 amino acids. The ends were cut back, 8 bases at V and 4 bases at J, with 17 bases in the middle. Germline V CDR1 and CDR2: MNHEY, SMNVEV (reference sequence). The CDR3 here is CASHPLAGSTEAFF. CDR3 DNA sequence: TGTGCCAGCCACCCTCTGGCAGGGTCCACTGAAGCTTTCTTT.

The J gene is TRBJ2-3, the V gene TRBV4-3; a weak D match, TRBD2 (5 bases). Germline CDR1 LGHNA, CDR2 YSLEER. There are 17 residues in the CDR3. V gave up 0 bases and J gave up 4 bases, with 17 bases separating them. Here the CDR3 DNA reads TGCGCCAGCAGCCAAGATTACCCAGCGGATGTTTCAGATACGCAGTATTTT. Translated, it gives CASSQDYPADVSDTQYF.

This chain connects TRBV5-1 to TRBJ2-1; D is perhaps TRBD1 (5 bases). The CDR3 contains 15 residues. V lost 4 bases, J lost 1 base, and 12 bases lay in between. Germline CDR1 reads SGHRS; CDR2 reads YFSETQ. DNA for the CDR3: TGCGCCAGCAGCGTAGGGGCTAATTCCTACAATGAGCAGTTCTTC. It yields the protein CASSVGANSYNEQFF.

CDR3 nucleotide sequence: TGTGCCAGCACCCCCGGACAGCACACGAATACGCAGTATTTT. Encoded protein: CASTPGQHTNTQYF. The V call is TRBV28, the J call TRBJ2-3, with a tentative D call TRBD1 (6 bases). The CDR3 sequence is 14 residues long. Trimming left V 7 bases short and J 7 bases short, with 18 bases between. The germline V gene encodes CDR1 MDHEN and CDR2 SYDVKM.

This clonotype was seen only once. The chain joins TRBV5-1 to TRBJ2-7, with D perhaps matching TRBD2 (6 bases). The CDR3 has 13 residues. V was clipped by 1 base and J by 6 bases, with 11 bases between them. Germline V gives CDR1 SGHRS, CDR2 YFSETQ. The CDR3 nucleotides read TGCGCCAGCAGCTTGAGACTAGTCAGCGAGCAGTACTTC. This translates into CASSLRLVSEQYF.

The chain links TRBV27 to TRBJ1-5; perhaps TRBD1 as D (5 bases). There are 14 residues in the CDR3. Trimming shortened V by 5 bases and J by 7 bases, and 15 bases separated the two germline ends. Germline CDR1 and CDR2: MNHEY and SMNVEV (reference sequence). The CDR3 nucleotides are TGTGCCAGCAGTGGTTGGGGGGTAGAGCAGCCCCAGCATTTT. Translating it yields CASSGWGVEQPQHF.

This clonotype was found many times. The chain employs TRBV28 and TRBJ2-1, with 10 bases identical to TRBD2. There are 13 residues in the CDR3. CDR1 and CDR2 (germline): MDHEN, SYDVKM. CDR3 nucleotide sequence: TGTGCGACTAAGCGGGAGGGTTACAATGAGCAGTTCTTC. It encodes CATKREGYNEQFF.

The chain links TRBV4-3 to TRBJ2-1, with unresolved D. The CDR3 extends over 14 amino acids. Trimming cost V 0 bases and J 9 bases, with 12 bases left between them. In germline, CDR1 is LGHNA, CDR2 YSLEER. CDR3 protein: CASSQDDGRSEQFF. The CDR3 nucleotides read TGCGCCAGCAGCCAAGATGACGGTCGCAGTGAGCAGTTCTTC.

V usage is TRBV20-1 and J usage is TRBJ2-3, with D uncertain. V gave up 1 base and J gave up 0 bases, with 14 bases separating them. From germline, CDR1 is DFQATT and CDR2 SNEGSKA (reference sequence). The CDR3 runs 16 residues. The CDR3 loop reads CSARGLWQASTDTQYF. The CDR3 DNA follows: TGCAGTGCTAGAGGATTGTGGCAAGCTAGCACAGATACGCAGTATTTT.

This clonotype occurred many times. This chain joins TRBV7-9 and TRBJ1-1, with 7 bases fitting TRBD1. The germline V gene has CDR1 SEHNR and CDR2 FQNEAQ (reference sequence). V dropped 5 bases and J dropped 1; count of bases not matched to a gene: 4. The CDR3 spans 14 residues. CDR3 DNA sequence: TGTGCCAGCAGCATCGACAGGGAGAACACTGAAGCTTTCTTT. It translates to CASSIDRENTEAFF.

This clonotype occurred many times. DNA of the CDR3: TGCAGTGTTACACAGGGATTAACCTACGAGCAGTACTTC. Translation gives CSVTQGLTYEQYF. The chain couples TRBV20-1 to TRBJ2-7; D is perhaps TRBD1 (6 bases). This CDR3 comprises 13 residues. In germline, CDR1 is DFQATT, CDR2 SNEGSKA (reference sequence). V was clipped by 7 bases and J by 2 bases, with 15 bases between them.

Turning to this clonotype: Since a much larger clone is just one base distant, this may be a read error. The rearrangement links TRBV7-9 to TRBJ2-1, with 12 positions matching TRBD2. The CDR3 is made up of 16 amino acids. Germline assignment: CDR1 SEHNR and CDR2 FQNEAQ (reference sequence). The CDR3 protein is CASSLAGGLVCNEQFF. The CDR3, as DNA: TGTGCCAGCAGCCTAGCGGGAGGGCTAGTCTGCAATGAGCAGTTCTTC.

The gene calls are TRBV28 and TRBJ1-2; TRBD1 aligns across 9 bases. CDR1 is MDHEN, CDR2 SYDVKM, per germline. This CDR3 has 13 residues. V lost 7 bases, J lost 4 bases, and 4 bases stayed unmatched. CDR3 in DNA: TGTGCCAGCACTCTGGACAGGGGCTATGGCTACACCTTC. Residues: CASTLDRGYGYTF.

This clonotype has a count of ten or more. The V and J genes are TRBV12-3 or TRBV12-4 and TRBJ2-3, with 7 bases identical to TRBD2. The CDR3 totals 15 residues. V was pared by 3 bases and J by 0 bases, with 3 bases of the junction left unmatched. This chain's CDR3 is CASSFVSGSTDTQYF. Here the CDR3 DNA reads TGTGCCAGCAGTTTTGTTAGCGGGAGCACAGATACGCAGTATTTT.

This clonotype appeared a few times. CDR3 DNA: TGCAGTGCTCTGACTAGCGGTTACAATGAGCAGTTCTTC. Translating gives CSALTSGYNEQFF. The chain joins TRBV20-1 to TRBJ2-1; TRBD2 matches at 9 bases. Losses at the gene ends were 5 bases for V and 4 bases for J; bases not matched to a gene: 3. Germline lookup yields CDR1 DFQATT and CDR2 SNEGSKA (reference sequence). The CDR3 is 13 residues long.

The CDR3: CASSLSGGMQYF. Written as DNA, the CDR3 is TGTGCCAGCAGCTTGTCGGGGGGGATGCAGTACTTC. The chain recombines TRBV11-1 with TRBJ2-5; 8 bases match TRBD2. The CDR3 spans 12 residues. Germline V gene sequence: CDR1 SGHAT, CDR2 FQDESV (reference sequence). J lost 11 bases, V lost 3 bases, and 5 bases had no gene match.

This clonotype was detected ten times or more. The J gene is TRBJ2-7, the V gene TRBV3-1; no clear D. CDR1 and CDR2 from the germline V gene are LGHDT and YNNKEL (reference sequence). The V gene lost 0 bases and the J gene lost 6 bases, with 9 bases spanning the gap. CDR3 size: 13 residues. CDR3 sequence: CASSQEDVSEQYF. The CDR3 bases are TGTGCCAGCAGCCAAGAGGACGTTTCCGAGCAGTACTTC.

This CDR3 is CASSPQGAGPARNSNQPQHF. The CDR3 coding sequence is TGTGCCAGCAGTCCCCAGGGGGCGGGCCCTGCCCGGAATAGCAATCAGCCCCAGCATTTT. The rearrangement links TRBV6-1 to TRBJ1-5; 8 nucleotides line up with TRBD1. The J segment lost 0 bases and the V segment lost 5 bases, leaving 18 bases of the junction unmatched. The CDR3 covers 20 residues. Germline lookup yields CDR1 MNHNS and CDR2 SASEGT.

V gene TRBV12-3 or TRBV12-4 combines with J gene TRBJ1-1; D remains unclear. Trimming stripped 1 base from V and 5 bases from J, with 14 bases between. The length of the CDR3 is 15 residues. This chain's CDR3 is CASSLDMAGNTEAFF. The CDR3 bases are TGTGCCAGCAGTTTAGACATGGCCGGGAATACTGAAGCTTTCTTT.

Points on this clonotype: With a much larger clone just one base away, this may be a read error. This CDR3 reads CAINDNRDYEQYF. The DNA for the CDR3 is TGTGCCATCAATGACAACAGGGACTACGAGCAGTACTTC. This chain joins TRBV10-3 and TRBJ2-7; D is possibly TRBD1 (6 bases). V gave up 7 bases and J gave up 3 bases, with 13 bases separating them. Germline V gene sequence: CDR1 ENHRY, CDR2 SYGVKD. The CDR3 is made up of 13 amino acids.

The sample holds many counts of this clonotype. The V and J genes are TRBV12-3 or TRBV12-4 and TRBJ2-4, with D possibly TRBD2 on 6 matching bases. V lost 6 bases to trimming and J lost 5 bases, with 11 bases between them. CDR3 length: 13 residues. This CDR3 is CASSPGGQNIQYF. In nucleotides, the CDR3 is TGTGCCAGCAGCCCCGGGGGTCAAAACATTCAGTACTTC.

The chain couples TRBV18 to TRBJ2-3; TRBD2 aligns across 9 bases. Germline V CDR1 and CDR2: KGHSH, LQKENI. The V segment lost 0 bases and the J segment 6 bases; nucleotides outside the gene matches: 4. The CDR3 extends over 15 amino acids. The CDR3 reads CASSPPAGGPDTQYF. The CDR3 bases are TGTGCCAGCTCACCACCGGCGGGAGGGCCGGATACGCAGTATTTT.

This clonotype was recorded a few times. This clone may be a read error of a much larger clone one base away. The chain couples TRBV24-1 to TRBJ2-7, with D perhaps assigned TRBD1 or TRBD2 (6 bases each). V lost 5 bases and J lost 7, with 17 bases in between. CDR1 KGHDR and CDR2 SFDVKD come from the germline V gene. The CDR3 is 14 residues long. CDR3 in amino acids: CATSAWRDNNEQYF. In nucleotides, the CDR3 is TGTGCCACCAGTGCCTGGCGGGACAACAATGAGCAGTACTTC.

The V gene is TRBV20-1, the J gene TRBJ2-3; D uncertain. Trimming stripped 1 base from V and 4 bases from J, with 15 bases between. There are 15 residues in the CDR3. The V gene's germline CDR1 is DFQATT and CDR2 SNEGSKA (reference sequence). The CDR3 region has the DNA TGCAGTGCTAGAGTTGCCGCGAAAGATCCAGATACGCAGTATTTT. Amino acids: CSARVAAKDPDTQYF.

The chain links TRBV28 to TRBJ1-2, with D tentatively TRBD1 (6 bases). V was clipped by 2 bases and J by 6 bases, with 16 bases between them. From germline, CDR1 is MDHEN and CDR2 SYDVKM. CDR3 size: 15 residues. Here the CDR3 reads CASSLGGQGINGYTF. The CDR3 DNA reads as TGTGCCAGCAGTTTAGGGGGCCAGGGGATCAATGGCTACACCTTC.

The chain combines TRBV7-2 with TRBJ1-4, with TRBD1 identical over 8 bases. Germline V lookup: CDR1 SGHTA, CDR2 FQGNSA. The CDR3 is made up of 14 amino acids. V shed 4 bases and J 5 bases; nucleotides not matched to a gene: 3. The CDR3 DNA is TGTGCCAGCAGCTGGCGGACAGGGAATGAAAAACTGTTTTTT. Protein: CASSWRTGNEKLFF.

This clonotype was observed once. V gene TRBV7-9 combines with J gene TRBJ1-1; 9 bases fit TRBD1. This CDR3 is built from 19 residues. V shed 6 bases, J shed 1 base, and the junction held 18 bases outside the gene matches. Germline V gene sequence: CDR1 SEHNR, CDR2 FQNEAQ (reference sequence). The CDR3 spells CASSVSVINTGGWNTEAFF. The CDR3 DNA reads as TGTGCCAGCAGTGTTTCCGTCATAAACACAGGGGGCTGGAACACTGAAGCTTTCTTT.

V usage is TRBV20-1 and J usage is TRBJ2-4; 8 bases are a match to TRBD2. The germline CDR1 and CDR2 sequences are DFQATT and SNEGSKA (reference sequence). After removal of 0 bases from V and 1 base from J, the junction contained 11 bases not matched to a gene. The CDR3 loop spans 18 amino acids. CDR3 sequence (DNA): TGCAGTGCTAGAGATAGTAGAGCGGGGGCCCCTGCCAAAAACATTCAGTACTTC. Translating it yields CSARDSRAGAPAKNIQYF.